This T cell receptor beta chain stems from a study of radiotherapy plus CTLA-4 blockade in lung cancer. Study results and limitations: An expansion of tumor-derived TCR clones occurred in blood after radiotherapy plus ipilimumab.

This clone was seen just once. Its target is unknown. The CDR3 consists of 15 residues. Germline lookup yields CDR1 SGHTA and CDR2 FQGNSA. V was cut by 5 bases and J by 8 bases, with 21 bases left in between. Ipilimumab CTLA-4 blockade and focal radiation were given to patients with chemo-refractory metastatic non-small-cell lung cancer. TCRdb's table, derived via immunoSEQ multiplex PCR, lists solely in-frame clones and lacks some. The repertoire has about 91,000 clones, 72% of them found once; the top ten carry about an eighth. V and J are TRBV7-2 and TRBJ1-2; D is ambiguous. The sample consisted of peripheral blood, taken from a patient treated with radiotherapy plus ipilimumab. The receptor was derived from a human donor with non-small cell lung cancer that progressed on radiotherapy plus ipilimumab. The CDR3 DNA sequence: TGTGCCAGCAGCCCCGACACGTTCTGGGATCCGGGCTACACCTTC. It is translated as CASSPDTFWDPGYTF.